This T cell receptor (beta chain) was sequenced for a study of CD8 T cells in Susac syndrome. Sequencing of TCR beta was performed on blood CD8+ and CD4+ T cells. Negative isolation was used for CD8+ and CD4+ T cells and FACS enrichment for TEMRA cells. The CDR3 extends over 14 amino acids. V lost 1 base and J lost 3; bases outside the gene matches: 2. Germline V gene lookup returns CDR1 SGHRS and CDR2 YFSETQ. RNA amounts of roughly 0.45 to 1 ug underwent reverse transcription with random hexamers. The TCR beta CDR3 was amplified by immunoSEQ multiplex PCR across 54 Vbeta, 13 Jbeta. TCRdb ran MiXCR on the immunoSEQ multiplex PCR reads and lists one entry per CDR3 protein. The data hold about 160,000 distinct CDR3 sequences, with 90% to 95% observed a single time.

The specimen was CD4+ T cells from PBMCs. The chain has TRBV5-1 and TRBJ2-3; 7 bases fit TRBD2. This TCR came from a human donor in good health. The CDR3 coding sequence is TGCGCCAGCAGCTTGACTAGCGCGACAGATACGCAGTATTTT. It translates to CASSLTSATDTQYF. Together with reference TRBV5-1 and TRBJ2-3, the CDR3 gives the full variable domain: KAGVTQTPRYLIKTRGQQVTLSCSPISGHRSVSWYQQTPGQGLQFLFEYFSETQRNKGNFPGRFSGRQFSNSRSEMNVSTLELGDSALYLCASSLTSATDTQYFGPGTRLTVL.